The 27 T cell receptor beta chains presented below share a single source sample, sequenced in a study of blood T cell repertoires in COVID-19. TCRdb's copy holds only in-frame clones and misses some; the assay was immunoSEQ multiplex PCR. Altogether about 130,000 clones are present, around 74% being singletons, with the ten largest covering 4.5% to 6%. Sequenced material: peripheral blood. The origin of the receptors is a man aged 80 or over with COVID-19, enrolled during active disease.

V gene TRBV9 combines with J gene TRBJ2-5; possibly TRBD1 for D (6 bases). This CDR3 is 14 amino acids long. The V gene lost 0 bases and the J gene lost 5 bases, with 11 bases spanning the gap. Germline-derived CDR1 and CDR2 are SGDLS and YYNGEE. This chain's CDR3 is CASSVAGQGETQYF. The CDR3, as DNA: TGTGCCAGCAGCGTAGCTGGTCAGGGGGAGACCCAGTACTTC. The entire variable domain, with the rest obtained from reference TRBV9 and TRBJ2-5, is as follows: DSGVTQTPKHLITATGQRVTLRCSPRSGDLSVYWYQQSLDQGLQFLIQYYNGEERAKGNILERFSAQQFPDLHSELNLSSLELGDSALYFCASSVAGQGETQYFGPGTRLLVL.

The V gene is TRBV28, the J gene TRBJ1-5, with 8 positions matching TRBD1. Germline V gene data show CDR1 as MDHEN and CDR2 as SYDVKM. Trimming removed 5 bases from V and 3 bases from J; junction bases left unmatched: 9. The CDR3 sequence is 16 residues long. The CDR3 loop reads CASSPGQGGINQPQHF. The CDR3 DNA follows: TGTGCCAGCAGTCCAGGACAGGGAGGGATCAATCAGCCCCAGCATTTT.

This clone was seen only a few times. The chain links TRBV28 to TRBJ2-7; D remains unclear. V lost 6 bases to trimming and J lost 1 base, with 16 bases between them. The length of the CDR3 is 15 residues. Germline V lookup: CDR1 MDHEN, CDR2 SYDVKM. The chain's CDR3 is CASRFDKALSYEQYF. The CDR3 DNA reads as TGTGCCAGCAGATTCGACAAGGCCTTATCCTACGAGCAGTACTTC.

V usage is TRBV7-9 and J usage is TRBJ2-1; tentative D call: TRBD1 (6 bases). The V gene's germline CDR1 is SEHNR and CDR2 FQNEAQ (reference sequence). V lost 0 bases and J lost 3, with 12 bases in between. This CDR3 contains 16 residues. The CDR3 protein is CASSLALGAYYNEQFF. CDR3 nucleotides: TGTGCCAGCAGCTTAGCGTTGGGGGCTTACTACAATGAGCAGTTCTTC.

The V and J genes are TRBV5-1 and TRBJ2-2, with D tentatively TRBD1 (6 bases). The V end lost 4 bases, the J end lost 5 bases, and 9 bases lay between the germline ends. This CDR3 is built from 13 residues. Germline V gene data show CDR1 as SGHRS and CDR2 as YFSETQ. DNA of the CDR3: TGCGCCAGCAGCCCCGGACAGACCGGGGAGCTGTTTTTT. This encodes CASSPGQTGELFF.

This clone was picked up a small number of times. The chain recombines TRBV28 with TRBJ2-2; D gene unclear. Germline-derived CDR1 and CDR2 are MDHEN and SYDVKM. This CDR3 is built from 14 residues. Between the trimmed V and J ends, which lost 2 bases and 2 bases, there was a span of 6 bases. Here the CDR3 reads CASSLLTNTGELFF. CDR3 DNA sequence: TGTGCCAGCAGTTTACTCACAAACACCGGGGAGCTGTTTTTT. The full variable domain, rest sourced from reference TRBV28 and TRBJ2-2, is DVKVTQSSRYLVKRTGEKVFLECVQDMDHENMFWYRQDPGLGLRLIYFSYDVKMKEKGDIPEGYSVSREKKERFSLILESASTNQTSMYLCASSLLTNTGELFFGEGSRLTVL.

This sequence joins TRBV11-2 and TRBJ2-1; D is unresolved. The CDR3 sequence is 14 residues long. V shed 0 bases and J shed 6 bases, with 9 bases lying between them. Germline loops: CDR1 SGHAT, CDR2 FQNNGV. CDR3 in amino acids: CASSLEAFTNEQFF. CDR3 DNA sequence: TGTGCCAGCAGCTTAGAGGCCTTCACCAATGAGCAGTTCTTC.

The chain couples TRBV7-8 to TRBJ2-7; perhaps TRBD1 as D (7 bases). The CDR3 is 13 amino acids. CDR1 is SGHVS and CDR2 is FQNEAQ in the germline V gene. Trimming took off 5 bases at V and 5 bases at J, with 13 bases between the two ends. For the CDR3, the DNA is TGTGCCAGCAGCGGCAGGGGGGCCCACGAGCAGTACTTC. This codes for CASSGRGAHEQYF.

Only a few counts were recorded for this clone. This sequence joins TRBV28 and TRBJ2-7, with 8 bases that match TRBD1. The CDR3 sequence is 15 residues long. The germline V gene has CDR1 MDHEN and CDR2 SYDVKM. V trimming: 7 bases; J trimming: 2 bases; junction bases outside the gene matches: 10. The CDR3 nucleotides read TGTGCCAGCACCGATCCGGGACAGGTAACCTACGAGCAGTACTTC. Translation: CASTDPGQVTYEQYF. Based on the CDR3 plus reference TRBV28 and TRBJ2-7, the full variable domain is DVKVTQSSRYLVKRTGEKVFLECVQDMDHENMFWYRQDPGLGLRLIYFSYDVKMKEKGDIPEGYSVSREKKERFSLILESASTNQTSMYLCASTDPGQVTYEQYFGPGTRLTVT.

This chain joins TRBV19 and TRBJ2-7, with 9 bases matching TRBD2. There are 16 residues in the CDR3. V dropped 3 bases and J dropped 2; count of bases not matched to a gene: 8. Germline V gives CDR1 LNHDA, CDR2 SQIVND (reference sequence). Written as DNA, the CDR3 is TGTGCCAGTAGTATTTATCTAGCGGGGAGAACCTACGAGCAGTACTTC. Protein sequence: CASSIYLAGRTYEQYF.

The chain carries TRBV27 and TRBJ2-7, with unresolved D. Germline CDR1 and CDR2: MNHEY and SMNVEV (reference sequence). This CDR3 has 14 residues. Trimming cost V 6 bases and J 6 bases, with 18 bases left between them. In nucleotides, the CDR3 is TGTGCCAGCAGATATCAGGATCCAAGCAGCGAGCAGTACTTC. This sequence encodes CASRYQDPSSEQYF.

The chain has TRBV7-9 and TRBJ1-1, with D unresolved. CDR1 is SEHNR, CDR2 FQNEAQ, per germline (reference sequence). The CDR3 sequence is 13 residues long. Trimming cost V 1 base and J 5 bases, with 8 bases left between them. This CDR3 is CASSLGGQTEAFF. The CDR3 coding sequence is TGTGCCAGCAGCTTAGGAGGGCAGACTGAAGCTTTCTTT.

This clone has a handful of counts. The chain recombines TRBV28 with TRBJ1-1, with D possibly matching TRBD1 (5 bases). Germline values: CDR1 MDHEN, CDR2 SYDVKM. This CDR3 contains 15 residues. V lost 8 bases and J lost 0, with 16 bases in between. The CDR3 spells CASAPPTDLNTEAFF. For the CDR3, the DNA is TGTGCCAGCGCCCCCCCGACAGACCTGAACACTGAAGCTTTCTTT.

A single count supports this clone. V usage is TRBV28 and J usage is TRBJ1-2; D is uncertain. Trimming cost V 8 bases and J 2 bases, with 9 bases left between them. The CDR3 spans 12 residues. Germline CDR1 reads MDHEN; CDR2 reads SYDVKM. In DNA form, the CDR3 reads TGTGCCAGCGAGGCGCAGAACTATGGCTACACCTTC. Translation gives CASEAQNYGYTF.

The V gene is TRBV10-3, the J gene TRBJ2-2; 8 bases fit TRBD2. With 6 bases clipped from V and 5 bases from J, the junction kept 14 bases outside the gene matches. Per germline, CDR1 ENHRY and CDR2 SYGVKD. This CDR3 has 17 residues. DNA for the CDR3: TGTGCCATCAGGGAAAGATCCGGGGCGGGAGGTACCGGGGAGCTGTTTTTT. Its protein product is CAIRERSGAGGTGELFF.

V usage is TRBV6-5 and J usage is TRBJ1-2; maybe TRBD1 (6 bases). The CDR3 runs to 12 residues. The ends were cut back, 6 bases at V and 8 bases at J, with 13 bases in the middle. From germline, CDR1 is MNHEY and CDR2 SVGAGI. CDR3 residues: CASSAPGGGYTF. In nucleotides, the CDR3 is TGTGCCAGCAGCGCCCCTGGGGGCGGCTACACCTTC.

The genes are TRBV13 and TRBJ1-3; 8 bases are a match to TRBD1. The germline V gene encodes CDR1 PRHDT and CDR2 FYEKMQ (reference sequence). The CDR3 has 15 amino acids. The V and J ends lost 5 bases and 2 bases, in that order; junction bases with no gene match: 5. The CDR3 DNA reads as TGTGCCAGCAGCGAAACAGGGGGAGCTGGAAACACCATATATTTT. Translating it yields CASSETGGAGNTIYF.

This clone was counted a single time. The genes are TRBV9 and TRBJ1-2, with D uncertain. The CDR3 runs to 12 residues. Germline V gene data show CDR1 as SGDLS and CDR2 as YYNGEE. Trimming removed 4 bases from V and 6 bases from J, with 10 bases in between. The CDR3 nucleotides are TGTGCCAGCAGCCCTTGGGAGGATGGCTACACCTTC. Translation gives CASSPWEDGYTF.

This clone was seen once. The chain is built from TRBV5-1 and TRBJ2-2; D is possibly TRBD1 (6 bases). V lost 5 bases and J 0 bases, leaving 11 bases between the germline ends. The CDR3 covers 15 residues. Germline V lookup: CDR1 SGHRS, CDR2 YFSETQ. This chain's CDR3 is CASRRTGTNTGELFF. CDR3 nucleotides: TGCGCCAGCAGACGTACAGGGACGAACACCGGGGAGCTGTTTTTT.

The gene calls are TRBV5-5 and TRBJ2-3, with TRBD2 matching 7 bases. The germline V gene encodes CDR1 SGHKS and CDR2 YYEKEE (reference sequence). The V and J ends lost 4 bases and 0 bases, in that order; junction bases with no gene match: 2. The CDR3 sequence is 14 residues long. The CDR3 nucleotides read TGTGCCAGCAGCCTTAGCGGGAGCACAGATACGCAGTATTTT. Its translation is CASSLSGSTDTQYF.

The chain is built from TRBV5-5 and TRBJ2-7; D is uncertain. Germline CDR1 reads SGHKS; CDR2 reads YYEKEE (reference sequence). V dropped 1 base and J dropped 4 bases, with 9 bases sitting between them. This CDR3 has 13 residues. The CDR3 bases are TGTGCCAGCAGCTTGAGGCAGGAATACGAGCAGTACTTC. Amino acids: CASSLRQEYEQYF.

This clone has only a few counts. The rearrangement uses TRBV5-1 and TRBJ2-3; maybe TRBD2 (6 bases). The V gene lost 1 base and the J gene lost 6 bases, with 18 bases spanning the gap. This CDR3 has 16 residues. Germline-derived CDR1 and CDR2 are SGHRS and YFSETQ. DNA of the CDR3: TGCGCCAGCAGCTTGATGGGGATAGCCCGGGGGGATACGCAGTATTTT. Encoded protein: CASSLMGIARGDTQYF.

This clone was detected once. The rearrangement uses TRBV27 and TRBJ2-3; 12 bases agree with TRBD2. The length of the CDR3 is 17 residues. Germline V gives CDR1 MNHEY, CDR2 SMNVEV (reference sequence). J was trimmed by 1 base and V by 5 bases; bases with no gene match: 7. Here the CDR3 DNA reads TGTGCCAGCAGTCCCCTGAGGACTAGCGGGGGCACAGATACGCAGTATTTT. Its translation is CASSPLRTSGGTDTQYF.

The chain carries TRBV19 and TRBJ2-5; D uncertain. V was clipped by 1 base and J by 4 bases, with 13 bases between them. The CDR3 runs to 15 residues. CDR1 is LNHDA and CDR2 is SQIVND in the germline V gene (reference sequence). The CDR3 DNA sequence: TGTGCCAGTAGTATAGGGTGGCAACCGGGAGAGACCCAGTACTTC. It codes for CASSIGWQPGETQYF. Looking up the rest from reference TRBV19 and TRBJ2-5 gives the full variable domain: DGGITQSPKYLFRKEGQNVTLSCEQNLNHDAMYWYRQDPGQGLRLIYYSQIVNDFQKGDIAEGYSVSREKKESFPLTVTSAQKNPTAFYLCASSIGWQPGETQYFGPGTRLLVL.

J is TRBJ1-5 and V is TRBV19, with D possibly TRBD1 on 5 matching bases. The ends were cut back, 3 bases at V and 1 base at J, with 13 bases in the middle. This CDR3 is 16 amino acids long. The germline CDR1 and CDR2 sequences are LNHDA and SQIVND (reference sequence). In DNA, the CDR3 is TGTGCCAGTAGTATTTGGGGCGGGACCAGCAATCAGCCCCAGCATTTT. It encodes CASSIWGGTSNQPQHF.

The chain is built from TRBV28 and TRBJ2-5; TRBD2 aligns across 8 bases. The CDR3 length is 14 residues. V shed 6 bases, J shed 3 bases, and the junction held 6 bases outside the gene matches. Germline CDR1 is MDHEN and CDR2 is SYDVKM. The CDR3 region is CASSPGTSEETQYF. For the CDR3, the DNA is TGTGCCAGCAGCCCCGGGACTAGTGAAGAGACCCAGTACTTC. The whole variable domain, remainder taken from reference TRBV28 and TRBJ2-5, is DVKVTQSSRYLVKRTGEKVFLECVQDMDHENMFWYRQDPGLGLRLIYFSYDVKMKEKGDIPEGYSVSREKKERFSLILESASTNQTSMYLCASSPGTSEETQYFGPGTRLLVL.

The rearrangement links TRBV4-1 to TRBJ1-2; 10 bases are shared with TRBD1. J was trimmed by 1 base and V by 1 base; bases with no gene match: 6. CDR3 length: 17 amino acids. The germline CDR1 and CDR2 sequences are MGHRA and YSYEKL. CDR3 loop: CASSQGLDRGYNYGYTF. The CDR3 DNA reads as TGCGCCAGCAGCCAAGGGCTGGACAGGGGGTATAACTATGGCTACACCTTC.